Listed here is a single T cell receptor (beta chain). Its specificity is not known. The source of the sample is a study of cytomegalovirus exposure and HLA in healthy donors. The CDR3 has 13 amino acids. Trimming removed 6 bases from V and 6 bases from J; junction bases left unmatched: 3. The germline CDR1 and CDR2 sequences are MRHNA and SNTAGT. Study-wide results and caveats: Across all donors, roughly uniform sequencing depth was an assumption of the presence/absence analyses. Several of the most significant clusters appeared, in a later analysis, to be linked to common viral pathogens.

The PCR used 60 Vbeta and 13 Jbeta primers. Only in-frame clones appear in the TCRdb table, and some are missing; sequencing was by immunoSEQ multiplex PCR. The data contain about 86,000 clones, about 79% of them singletons. Samples came from healthy bone marrow donors. V usage is TRBV6-4 and J usage is TRBJ2-7; 12 bases fit TRBD2. This sequence originates from a female donor in good health and CMV-seronegative. Sample: PBMCs. CDR3 nucleotides: TGTGCCAGCAGATCGGGACTAGCGGGCGAGCAGTACTTC. Residues: CASRSGLAGEQYF.